One sample yielded the 8 T cell receptor beta chains listed below, sequenced in a study of CD8 T cells in ankylosing spondylitis. TCRdb passed the 5' RACE reads through MiXCR, listing each CDR3 protein once. Of around 130,000 distinct CDR3 sequences in the sample, 15% to 20% are singletons; the top ten hold 33%. General study points: A motif of fewer than ten highly homologous TCR beta variants was seen as apparently characteristic of ankylosing spondylitis blood.

These receptors' targets are unknown. Sequencing input: blood, either unsorted or a sorted T cell fraction (not recorded which). These TCRs come from a male donor with ankylosing spondylitis.

This clonotype has a handful of counts. The chain uses TRBV27 and TRBJ2-7; TRBD2 matches at 8 bases. With V trimmed by 2 bases and J by 6 bases, 12 bases remained unmatched. CDR3 length equals 16 residues. Germline V gene lookup returns CDR1 MNHEY and CDR2 SMNVEV (reference sequence). CDR3 sequence (DNA): TGTGCCAGCAGTTTAACTAGCGGAACATCCGGGGTCGAGCAGTACTTC. This translates into CASSLTSGTSGVEQYF.

This clonotype was detected only a few times. Mismatch with germline at one junction end may stem from a read error. The gene calls are TRBV9 and TRBJ2-1; 7 bases are shared with TRBD2. The CDR3 loop spans 13 amino acids. Per germline, CDR1 SGDLS and CDR2 YYNGEE. The CDR3 nucleotides are TGTGCCAGTAGCGGGCCCCCCTACAATGAGCAGTTCTTC. Protein product: CASSGPPYNEQFF.

The CDR3 spells CASPPGTSGSGDTQYF. The CDR3 region has the DNA TGTGCCAGCCCGCCAGGAACTAGCGGGAGTGGAGATACGCAGTATTTT. This chain uses TRBV12-3 or TRBV12-4 with TRBJ2-3, with 11 positions matching TRBD2. Unmatched junction bases numbered 12, after V lost 8 bases and J lost 5 bases. The CDR3 consists of 16 residues.

This clonotype was counted between two and nine times. CDR3 sequence reads: CASSAWTQGLDTGELFF. The CDR3 nucleotides read TGTGCCAGCAGCGCCTGGACACAGGGGCTGGACACCGGGGAGCTGTTTTTT. The rearrangement uses TRBV9 and TRBJ2-2, with TRBD1 matching over 7 bases. CDR1 SGDLS and CDR2 YYNGEE come from the germline V gene. This CDR3 comprises 17 residues. After removal of 3 bases from V and 3 bases from J, the junction contained 11 bases not matched to a gene.

This sequence joins TRBV7-2 and TRBJ1-2, with unresolved D. CDR1 is SGHTA, CDR2 FQGNSA, per germline. Trimming stripped 3 bases from V and 4 bases from J, with 15 bases between. This CDR3 contains 15 residues. CDR3 bases: TGTGCCAGCAGCTTGACACAAAACCCCGGCTATGGCTACACCTTC. This encodes CASSLTQNPGYGYTF. Based on the CDR3 plus reference TRBV7-2 and TRBJ1-2, the full variable domain is GAGVSQSPSNKVTEKGKDVELRCDPISGHTALYWYRQSLGQGLEFLIYFQGNSAPDKSGLPSDRFSAERTGGSVSTLTIQRTQQEDSAVYLCASSLTQNPGYGYTFGSGTRLTVV.

This clonotype was recorded many times. The chain combines TRBV25-1 with TRBJ2-3; D uncertain. Germline CDR1 reads MGHDK; CDR2 reads SYGVNS. This CDR3 spans 14 amino acids. V lost 3 bases and J 4 bases, leaving 11 bases between the germline ends. CDR3 sequence (DNA): TGTGCCAGCAGTGACCCCCATTGGTCAGATACGCAGTATTTT. Its protein is CASSDPHWSDTQYF.

This clonotype was found a few times. This chain connects TRBV4-1 to TRBJ1-5; tentative D call: TRBD1 (5 bases). CDR1 and CDR2 from the germline V gene are MGHRA and YSYEKL. The V end was cut by 3 bases, the J end by 2 bases, with 11 bases between. This CDR3 has 15 residues. CDR3 sequence: CASSHSTGGNQPQHF. For the CDR3, the DNA is TGCGCCAGCAGCCACTCCACAGGAGGCAATCAGCCCCAGCATTTT.

The chain uses TRBV20-1 and TRBJ2-7; possible D gene TRBD1, 6 bases. Looked up from germline, CDR1 is DFQATT and CDR2 is SNEGSKA (reference sequence). There are 12 residues in the CDR3. Trimming shortened V by 6 bases and J by 6 bases, and 15 bases separated the two germline ends. CDR3 sequence reads: CSAKILGGEQYF. The DNA for the CDR3 is TGCAGTGCCAAGATTCTAGGGGGCGAGCAGTACTTC.